One and the same sample provided the 24 T cell receptor beta chains below, sequenced in a study of blood T cell repertoires in COVID-19. Sequenced by immunoSEQ multiplex PCR; TCRdb stores in-frame clones only, minus some. The sample yields 200,000 to 250,000 clones, around 83% seen once. The material sequenced was peripheral blood. These receptors came from an older woman with COVID-19, enrolled during active disease.

V is TRBV10-3 and J is TRBJ1-1; no clear D gene. Deletions cut 6 bases from V and 8 bases from J, with 10 bases between. CDR1 ENHRY and CDR2 SYGVKD come from the germline V gene. There are 11 residues in the CDR3. The CDR3 is CAIRIREEAFF. The CDR3 DNA follows: TGTGCCATCAGGATCCGGGAGGAAGCTTTCTTT.

This sequence joins TRBV6-5 and TRBJ2-7; 9 bases match TRBD1. The germline CDR1 and CDR2 sequences are MNHEY and SVGAGI. This CDR3 spans 15 amino acids. With 5 bases clipped from V and 4 bases from J, the junction kept 9 bases outside the gene matches. CDR3 protein: CASSQSGTGRYEQYF. The CDR3 DNA reads as TGTGCCAGCAGTCAATCTGGGACAGGGAGGTACGAGCAGTACTTC.

This clone was seen only a few times. The chain couples TRBV6-2 or TRBV6-3 to TRBJ1-5; possible D gene TRBD1, 5 bases. Germline-derived CDR1 and CDR2 are MNHEY and SVGEGT. The V and J ends lost 3 bases and 2 bases respectively, with 20 bases between them. The CDR3 runs 18 residues. CDR3 sequence reads: CASSYVSRDPRGNQPQHF. The DNA of the CDR3 is TGTGCCAGCAGTTATGTGTCCAGGGATCCTCGCGGCAATCAGCCCCAGCATTTT.

This chain connects TRBV7-2 to TRBJ2-5; possible D gene TRBD2, 6 bases. CDR3 size: 15 residues. CDR1 is SGHTA, CDR2 FQGNSA, per germline. Trimming removed 1 base from V and 4 bases from J, with 13 bases in between. The CDR3 sequence is CASSLVVLAGETQYF. In DNA form, the CDR3 reads TGTGCCAGCAGCTTAGTGGTACTAGCAGGAGAGACCCAGTACTTC.

This clone appeared once. J is TRBJ1-3 and V is TRBV29-1; 11 bases fit TRBD1. CDR3 length: 14 amino acids. V dropped 7 bases and J dropped 4; count of bases not matched to a gene: 6. In germline, CDR1 is SQVTM, CDR2 ANQGSEA. CDR3 in amino acids: CSAADRGPGNTIYF. DNA for the CDR3: TGCAGCGCCGCGGACAGGGGGCCCGGAAACACCATATATTTT. The full variable domain, its missing parts supplied by reference TRBV29-1 and TRBJ1-3, is SAVISQKPSRDICQRGTSLTIQCQVDSQVTMMFWYRQQPGQSLTLIATANQGSEATYESGFVIDKFPISRPNLTFSTLTVSNMSPEDSSIYLCSAADRGPGNTIYFGEGSWLTVV.

This rearrangement joins TRBV6-2 or TRBV6-3 to TRBJ1-3; D gene uncertain. This CDR3 contains 14 residues. The V end lost 1 base, the J end lost 9 bases, and 13 bases lay between the germline ends. Germline lookup yields CDR1 MNHEY and CDR2 SVGEGT. In nucleotides, the CDR3 is TGTGCCAGCAGTTACTTCATAGGATCGGGCACCATATATTTT. This sequence encodes CASSYFIGSGTIYF.

The gene calls are TRBV5-4 and TRBJ2-4, with D possibly being TRBD2 (5 bases). This CDR3 region has 13 residues. The V end was cut by 4 bases, the J end by 5 bases, with 10 bases between. The germline CDR1 and CDR2 sequences are SGHNT and YYREEE (reference sequence). The CDR3 sequence: CASSPGSENIQYF. CDR3 DNA: TGTGCCAGCAGCCCGGGGTCAGAAAACATTCAGTACTTC.

V is TRBV28 and J is TRBJ1-5; no definite D call. V was shortened by 5 bases and J by 4 bases, with 12 bases between the two germline ends. The CDR3 consists of 14 residues. Per the germline V gene, CDR1 is MDHEN and CDR2 is SYDVKM. The CDR3 sequence: CASSPFGGNQPQHF. For the CDR3, the DNA is TGTGCCAGCAGTCCCTTCGGCGGTAATCAGCCCCAGCATTTT. Filled out from reference TRBV28 and TRBJ1-5, the complete variable domain reads DVKVTQSSRYLVKRTGEKVFLECVQDMDHENMFWYRQDPGLGLRLIYFSYDVKMKEKGDIPEGYSVSREKKERFSLILESASTNQTSMYLCASSPFGGNQPQHFGDGTRLSIL.

This clone was seen once. The chain has TRBV28 and TRBJ1-6; no clear D gene. Between the trimmed V and J ends, which lost 5 bases and 8 bases, there was a span of 13 bases. CDR3 length equals 14 residues. From germline, CDR1 is MDHEN and CDR2 SYDVKM. The CDR3 sequence is CASSLRTWDSPLHF. The CDR3 coding sequence is TGTGCCAGCAGTCTCCGGACTTGGGATTCACCCCTCCACTTT.

The J gene is TRBJ2-3, the V gene TRBV7-7, with 9 bases aligning to TRBD2. The CDR3 is made up of 15 amino acids. Germline values: CDR1 SSHAT, CDR2 FNYEAQ (reference sequence). Trimming cost V 3 bases and J 5 bases; bases outside gene matches: 6. CDR3 nucleotide sequence: TGTGCCAGCAGCTTGGCGGGAGGGGTTGGAGATACGCAGTATTTT. Protein sequence: CASSLAGGVGDTQYF.

The chain has TRBV24-1 and TRBJ2-3; 10 bases are a match to TRBD1. Germline loops: CDR1 KGHDR, CDR2 SFDVKD. The CDR3 is 15 amino acids. The J segment lost 3 bases and the V segment lost 7 bases, leaving 6 bases of the junction unmatched. CDR3 loop: CATSTPGQGTDTQYF. The DNA of the CDR3 is TGTGCCACCAGCACACCGGGACAGGGGACAGATACGCAGTATTTT.

This clone was picked up one time. The chain combines TRBV6-6 with TRBJ1-1; the D gene is possibly TRBD1 (6 bases). In germline, CDR1 is MNHNY, CDR2 SVGAGI (reference sequence). V was trimmed by 5 bases and J by 6 bases, leaving 16 bases between them. CDR3 length equals 14 residues. The CDR3 loop is CASSTGGARAEAFF. For the CDR3, the DNA is TGTGCCAGCAGTACGGGGGGGGCTCGAGCTGAAGCTTTCTTT.

J is TRBJ1-4 and V is TRBV30, with D possibly TRBD1 on 5 matching bases. The CDR3 extends over 14 amino acids. Trimming took off 8 bases at V and 7 bases at J, with 20 bases between the two ends. CDR1 and CDR2 (germline): GTSNPN, SVGIG (reference sequence). CDR3 region: CATERGAGGEKLFF. CDR3 sequence (DNA): TGTGCCACGGAACGAGGGGCCGGGGGTGAAAAACTGTTTTTT.

J is TRBJ2-2 and V is TRBV5-1; tentatively, D is TRBD2 (5 bases). The CDR3 is 14 amino acids. Germline V gene lookup returns CDR1 SGHRS and CDR2 YFSETQ. Deletions cut 8 bases from V and 0 bases from J, with 11 bases between. The CDR3 reads CASAIGTNTGELFF. CDR3 nucleotides: TGCGCCAGTGCAATCGGGACGAACACCGGGGAGCTGTTTTTT.

The V call is TRBV5-8, the J call TRBJ2-5; TRBD1 agrees at 7 bases. The V and J ends lost 0 bases and 2 bases, in that order; junction bases with no gene match: 4. This CDR3 contains 15 residues. Germline-derived CDR1 and CDR2 are SGHTS and YDEGEE. The CDR3 region has the DNA TGTGCCAGCAGCTTGGCCCTGGGACAGCAAGAGACCCAGTACTTC. It translates to CASSLALGQQETQYF.

This rearrangement joins TRBV28 to TRBJ1-3; D is perhaps TRBD1 (5 bases). Per germline, CDR1 MDHEN and CDR2 SYDVKM. The CDR3 spans 15 residues. Trimming took 5 bases from V and 8 from J, leaving 19 bases between them. This CDR3 is CASSPTGQGGYTIYF. DNA of the CDR3: TGTGCCAGCAGTCCTACTGGGCAGGGAGGTTACACCATATATTTT.

This chain uses TRBV3-1 (or the pseudogene TRBV3-2) with TRBJ2-1; D might be TRBD2 (6 bases). Per the germline V gene, CDR1 is LGHDT and CDR2 is YNNKEL (reference sequence). Trimming removed 4 bases at V and 9 bases at J, with 13 bases between. There are 13 residues in the CDR3. The CDR3 here is CASSPLAPGEQFF. CDR3 nucleotide sequence: TGTGCCAGCAGCCCACTAGCCCCCGGTGAGCAGTTCTTC.

This clone was recorded once. One base away lies a much larger clone, so this may be a sequencing read error. The chain links TRBV4-1 to TRBJ1-5; TRBD1 aligns across 9 bases. V shed 5 bases, J shed 5 bases, and the junction held 4 bases outside the gene matches. The CDR3 has 14 amino acids. Looked up from germline, CDR1 is MGHRA and CDR2 is YSYEKL. In DNA form, the CDR3 reads TGCGCCAGCAGCTCCGGGACAGGGTATCAGCCCCAGCATTTT. Residues: CASSSGTGYQPQHF.

This clone was picked up one time. J is TRBJ2-3 and V is TRBV21-1; the table names TRBD1, a call not compared with the DNA. TRBV21-1 has pseudogene status. This CDR3 has 16 residues. This CDR3 reads CASSSLDRGIPDTQYF. The CDR3 coding sequence is TGTGCCAGCAGCTCCCTGGACAGGGGTATCCCAGATACGCAGTATTTT.

The J gene is TRBJ1-1, the V gene TRBV19; D might be TRBD1 (5 bases). V lost 1 base and J 5 bases, leaving 11 bases between the germline ends. The CDR3 sequence is 14 residues long. Germline values: CDR1 LNHDA, CDR2 SQIVND (reference sequence). The chain's CDR3 is CASSIGGMMTEAFF. The CDR3 DNA is TGTGCCAGTAGTATAGGGGGCATGATGACTGAAGCTTTCTTT.

The chain has TRBV28 and TRBJ2-1; TRBD2 matches at 9 bases. Germline-derived CDR1 and CDR2 are MDHEN and SYDVKM. With 8 bases clipped from V and 6 bases from J, the junction kept 8 bases outside the gene matches. The CDR3 spans 14 residues. The CDR3 loop is CASFYSGSGNEQFF. The CDR3 bases are TGTGCCAGCTTTTATAGCGGGAGTGGCAATGAGCAGTTCTTC.

The rearrangement links TRBV4-3 to TRBJ1-1, with TRBD1 as a possible D gene (5 bases). Germline assignment: CDR1 LGHNA and CDR2 YSLEER. The CDR3 is 14 residues long. The V gene lost 1 base and the J gene lost 7 bases, with 13 bases spanning the gap. Here the CDR3 reads CASSQGGGGGEAFF. CDR3 nucleotides: TGCGCCAGCAGCCAAGGTGGGGGAGGAGGTGAAGCTTTCTTT.

The chain has TRBV7-9 and TRBJ2-7, with TRBD2 as a possible D gene (5 bases). The V end was cut by 0 bases, the J end by 5 bases, with 5 bases between. Germline V gene sequence: CDR1 SEHNR, CDR2 FQNEAQ (reference sequence). CDR3 length equals 12 residues. The CDR3 bases are TGTGCCAGCAGCTTAGCGCGGGACGAGCAGTACTTC. Its translation: CASSLARDEQYF.

This chain links TRBV28 with TRBJ2-3; 10 bases line up with TRBD2. CDR3 size: 19 residues. The trim removed 2 bases at V and 5 bases at J, leaving 16 bases unmatched. Germline assignment: CDR1 MDHEN and CDR2 SYDVKM. The CDR3 DNA reads as TGTGCCAGCAGTTTAACGGAGGGACTAGCGACCTTCTCTGGAGATACGCAGTATTTT. Translating it yields CASSLTEGLATFSGDTQYF. Using reference TRBV28 and TRBJ2-3 for the parts outside the CDR3, the full variable domain is DVKVTQSSRYLVKRTGEKVFLECVQDMDHENMFWYRQDPGLGLRLIYFSYDVKMKEKGDIPEGYSVSREKKERFSLILESASTNQTSMYLCASSLTEGLATFSGDTQYFGPGTRLTVL.